Listed below are T cell receptor beta chains from one sample, sequenced in a study of metastatic and nonmetastatic thyroid tumors. TCRdb re-processed the PCR reads through MiXCR. The sample contains about 30,000 clones, 20% to 30% of which appear only once. The source material was blood. The receptors shown here come from a female donor with papillary thyroid cancer or a benign thyroid nodule (not recorded which). Some clones in this sample may be carry-over from other donors' samples. The CDR3 runs from the conserved cysteine through the conserved F or W. The D gene is left open where the match is weak. A row's size may be missing; if present it is once, few, many or a size class.

TRBV10-1	TRBD2	many	TRBJ2-3	TGCGCCAGCAGTGAGTCTGATAGCGGGGCACCGAAGGGGCAGTATTTT	CASSESDSGAPKGQYF
TRBV19	NA	once	TRBJ1-2	TGTGCCAGTAGTATCGGGTCGCTGGAGGGCTACGCCTTC	CASSIGSLEGYAF
TRBV4-1	NA	many	TRBJ1-1	TGCGCCAGCAGCTCGGGGGGACTGAACACTGAAGCTTTCTTT	CASSSGGLNTEAFF
TRBV9	TRBD2	many	TRBJ2-3	TGTGCCAGCAGCGTAGTCTCGGGAGGGCCAACAGATACGCAGTATTTT	CASSVVSGGPTDTQYF
TRBV12-5	NA	few	TRBJ1-1	TGTTCTAGTGGTCCGGTGGTCCTCATGAACACTGAAGCTTTCTTT	CSSGPVVLMNTEAFF
TRBV28	NA	many	TRBJ1-1	TGTGCCAGCACCCAAAGGGCCCCCACTAGGATAGCTTTCTTT	CASTQRAPTRIAFF
TRBV5-4	TRBD2	NA	TRBJ2-3	TGTGCCAGCAGCTTGGCCCCGGGACTAGCGGGGTTGGTGGGCACAGATACGCAGTATTTT	CASSLAPGLAGLVGTDTQYF
TRBV24-1	TRBD2	many	TRBJ2-3	TGTGCCACCAGTGATTTGGGACTAGCGGGAAGACCCACAGATACGCAGTATTTT	CATSDLGLAGRPTDTQYF
TRBV7-9	NA	many	TRBJ2-7	TGTGCCAGCAGCTTTTCCCAGGTCTCCTACGAGCAGTACTTC	CASSFSQVSYEQYF
TRBV7-3	TRBD1	NA	TRBJ1-1	TGTGCCAGCAGCCCGACAGGGGTGCCGGGTTCTGAAGCTTTCTTT	CASSPTGVPGSEAFF
TRBV12-3/TRBV12-4	TRBD1	many	TRBJ1-3	TGTGCCAGCGGGACAGTAGGCGGAAACACCATATATTTT	CASGTVGGNTIYF
TRBV7-3	NA	NA	TRBJ1-1	TGTGCCTGCAGCCTACATGGGGGTAAGGCAGCTTTCTTT	CACSLHGGKAAFF
TRBV5-1	NA	NA	TRBJ2-1	TGCGCCAGCAGCTTGACCGGAGGCCAGCTTGATCTGAACAATGAGCAGTTCTTC	CASSLTGGQLDLNNEQFF
TRBV30	NA	many	TRBJ1-2	TGTGCCTGGAGTGTTGGGCCCCAAGGGGCGCCGAAGTCTGGCTACACCTTC	CAWSVGPQGAPKSGYTF
TRBV6-5	NA	many	TRBJ1-5	TGTGCCAGCAGTTACTCGAGGGTTGGGCAGGGACGCAATCAGCCCCAGCATTTT	CASSYSRVGQGRNQPQHF
TRBV27	NA	few	TRBJ2-7	TGTGCCGTCCTGGGCGTTGGTGCGTTTACCTACGAGCAGTACTTC	CAVLGVGAFTYEQYF
TRBV2	TRBD1	many	TRBJ2-6	TGTGCCAGCAGACCGGGACAGGGACTCTCTGGGGCCAACGTCCTGACTTTC	CASRPGQGLSGANVLTF
TRBV11-2	NA	NA	TRBJ2-7	TGTGCCAGCAGCTCTAGGGATTTAGCGGCCGACCCTTACGAGCAGTACTTC	CASSSRDLAADPYEQYF
TRBV4-2	TRBD2	many	TRBJ2-3	TGTGCCAGCAGCCAAGAGGGACTAGCAGCAGATACGCAGTATTTT	CASSQEGLAADTQYF
TRBV28	NA	NA	TRBJ2-5	TGTGCCAGCACGCGACAGGTGCGGGAGACCCAGTACTTC	CASTRQVRETQYF
TRBV20-1	TRBD2	many	TRBJ2-5	TGCAGTGCTAGAGATCCGGGACTAGGCCGGGAGACCCAGTACTTC	CSARDPGLGRETQYF
TRBV20-1	TRBD2	many	TRBJ2-2	TGCAGTGCTAGAGTGACTAGCGGGAGGGACGGGGAGCTGTTTTTT	CSARVTSGRDGELFF
TRBV20-1	NA	NA	TRBJ2-1	TGCAGTGCTAGTCAGGAGCTCGGAGGGGAGTTCTTC	CSASQELGGEFF
TRBV3-1	TRBD2	many	TRBJ2-1	TGTGCCAGCAGCCCTAGCGGGAGTGGCTACAATGAGCAGTTCTTC	CASSPSGSGYNEQFF
TRBV3-1	TRBD1	many	TRBJ2-1	TGTGCCAGCAGCCAAGAACCAGGGGGAGTGGGTAATGAGCAGTTCTTC	CASSQEPGGVGNEQFF
TRBV5-6	NA	many	TRBJ2-6	TGTGCCAGCAGATATGGACGGATCTCTGGGGCCAACGTCCTGACTTTC	CASRYGRISGANVLTF
TRBV6-4	TRBD1	many	TRBJ2-5	TGTGCCAGCAGTGAGACAGGGATGGTGGAGACCCAGTACTTC	CASSETGMVETQYF
TRBV15	NA	NA	TRBJ2-1	TGTGCCACCAGCAGAGCTCCGGCAGGGTCATACATTGAGCAGTTCTTC	CATSRAPAGSYIEQFF
TRBV3-1	NA	many	TRBJ2-5	TGTGCCAGCAGCCAAGGACGGAACAGGGTCCTGGGGACCCAGTACTTC	CASSQGRNRVLGTQYF
TRBV3-1	TRBD2	NA	TRBJ2-3	TGTGCCAGCAGCGAAGACGGGCTAGCGGGAGGGGAACAAACAGATACGCAGTATTTT	CASSEDGLAGGEQTDTQYF
TRBV24-1	TRBD2	NA	TRBJ2-1	TGTGCCACCAGTGACCCGACCGTACTAGCGGACAGCTCCTACAATGAGCAGTTCTTC	CATSDPTVLADSSYNEQFF
TRBV11-2	NA	many	TRBJ2-4	TGTGCCAGCAGCTATCCAGGGGGGGATACCAAAAACATTCAGTACTTC	CASSYPGGDTKNIQYF
TRBV5-1	TRBD1	NA	TRBJ1-2	TGCGCCAGCAATCTGGGGGACAGCGCGGACTATGGCTACACCTTC	CASNLGDSADYGYTF
TRBV19	NA	many	TRBJ1-3	TGTGCCAGTACCACGGGGACACTAGGTCGGCAGGATTTT	CASTTGTLGRQDF
TRBV7-9	NA	NA	TRBJ1-3	TGTGCCAGCAGCTTAGAGTACCCAGGGAGAAACACCATATATTTT	CASSLEYPGRNTIYF
TRBV5-8	TRBD1	many	TRBJ2-2	TGTGCCAGCAGCAAAAGGGACAGAACCACCGGGGAGCTGTTTTTT	CASSKRDRTTGELFF
TRBV6-2/TRBV6-3	NA	NA	TRBJ1-5	TGTGCCAGCAGTTACTCCACTCGACAGAGCAATCAGCCCCAGCATTTT	CASSYSTRQSNQPQHF
TRBV27	NA	many	TRBJ1-2	TGTGCCAGCAGTTTCGCCGGGGACCTACCCCCGGGCTACACCTTC	CASSFAGDLPPGYTF
TRBV6-2/TRBV6-3	NA	few	TRBJ1-1	TGTGCCAGCCTGGGCACCTGGTTCACTGAAGCTTTCTTT	CASLGTWFTEAFF
TRBV6-1	TRBD1	many	TRBJ1-1	TGTGCCAGCAGCAAAAACCCGGGACAGGAAGCTTTCTTT	CASSKNPGQEAFF
TRBV12-3/TRBV12-4	TRBD2	NA	TRBJ2-7	TGTGCCAGCAGTCCGCGACTAGCGGGAGGGCCCTACGAGCAGTACTTC	CASSPRLAGGPYEQYF
TRBV7-8	TRBD1	once	TRBJ1-2	TGTGCCAGCAGCTTAGCTGGGGGACAGAGAACTGGCTACACCTTC	CASSLAGGQRTGYTF